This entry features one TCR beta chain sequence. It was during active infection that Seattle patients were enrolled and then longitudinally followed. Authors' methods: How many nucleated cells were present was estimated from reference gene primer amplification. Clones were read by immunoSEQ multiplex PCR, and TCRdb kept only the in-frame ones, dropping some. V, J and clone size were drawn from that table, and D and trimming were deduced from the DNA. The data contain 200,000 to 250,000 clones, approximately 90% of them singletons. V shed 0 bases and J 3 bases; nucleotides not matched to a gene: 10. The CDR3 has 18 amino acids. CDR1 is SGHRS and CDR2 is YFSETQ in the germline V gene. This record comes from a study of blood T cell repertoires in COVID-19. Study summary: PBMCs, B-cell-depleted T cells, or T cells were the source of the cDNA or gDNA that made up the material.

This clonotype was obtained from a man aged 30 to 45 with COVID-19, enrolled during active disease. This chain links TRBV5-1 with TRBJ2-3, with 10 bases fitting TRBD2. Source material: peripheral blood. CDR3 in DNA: TGCGCCAGCAGCTTGGCCGTCGCTAGCGGGGGTCGGACAGATACGCAGTATTTT. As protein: CASSLAVASGGRTDTQYF.